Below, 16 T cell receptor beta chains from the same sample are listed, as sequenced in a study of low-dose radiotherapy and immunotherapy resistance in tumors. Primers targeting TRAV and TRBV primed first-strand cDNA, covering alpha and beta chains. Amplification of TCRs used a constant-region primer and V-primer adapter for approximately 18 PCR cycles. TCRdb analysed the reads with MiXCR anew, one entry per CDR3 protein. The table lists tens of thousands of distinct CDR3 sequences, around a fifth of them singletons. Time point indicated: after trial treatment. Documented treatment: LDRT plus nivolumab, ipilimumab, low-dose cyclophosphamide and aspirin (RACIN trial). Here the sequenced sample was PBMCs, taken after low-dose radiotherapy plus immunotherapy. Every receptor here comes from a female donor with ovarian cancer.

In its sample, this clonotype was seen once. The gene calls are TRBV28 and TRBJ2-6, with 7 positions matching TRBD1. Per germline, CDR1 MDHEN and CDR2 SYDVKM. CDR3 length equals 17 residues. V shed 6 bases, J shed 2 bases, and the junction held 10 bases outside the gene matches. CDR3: CASSEARGSTGANVLTF. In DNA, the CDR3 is TGTGCCAGCAGCGAGGCCAGGGGGTCTACTGGGGCCAACGTCCTGACTTTC.

CDR3 DNA: TGTGCCAGCAGCCAAGGCCGGAACAGGGGTTTAGAGACCCAGTACTTC. It specifies CASSQGRNRGLETQYF. The V call is TRBV3-1, the J call TRBJ2-5, with TRBD1 identical over 7 bases. This CDR3 is built from 16 residues. The V gene end was trimmed by 1 base and the J gene end by 4 bases; junction bases not matched to a gene: 9. From germline, CDR1 is LGHDT and CDR2 YNNKEL (reference sequence).

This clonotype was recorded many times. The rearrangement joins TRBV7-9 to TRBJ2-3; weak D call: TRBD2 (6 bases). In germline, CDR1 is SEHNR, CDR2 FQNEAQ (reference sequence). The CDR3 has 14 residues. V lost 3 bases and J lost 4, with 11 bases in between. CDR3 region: CASSFTGEADTQYF. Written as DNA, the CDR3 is TGTGCCAGCAGCTTCACCGGGGAGGCAGATACGCAGTATTTT.

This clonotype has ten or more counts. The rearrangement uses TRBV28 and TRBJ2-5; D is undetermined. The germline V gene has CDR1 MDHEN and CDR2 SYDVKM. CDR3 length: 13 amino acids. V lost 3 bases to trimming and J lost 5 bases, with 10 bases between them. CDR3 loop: CASSFPPAETQYF. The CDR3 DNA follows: TGTGCCAGCAGTTTCCCTCCGGCCGAGACCCAGTACTTC. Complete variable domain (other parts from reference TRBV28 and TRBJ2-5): DVKVTQSSRYLVKRTGEKVFLECVQDMDHENMFWYRQDPGLGLRLIYFSYDVKMKEKGDIPEGYSVSREKKERFSLILESASTNQTSMYLCASSFPPAETQYFGPGTRLLVL.

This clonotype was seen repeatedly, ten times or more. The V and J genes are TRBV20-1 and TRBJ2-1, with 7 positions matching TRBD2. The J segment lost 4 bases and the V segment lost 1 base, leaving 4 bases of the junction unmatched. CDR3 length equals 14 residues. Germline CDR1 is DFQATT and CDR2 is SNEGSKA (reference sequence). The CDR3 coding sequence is TGCAGTGCTAGAGGTGAGCGGGGATACAATGAGCAGTTCTTC. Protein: CSARGERGYNEQFF.

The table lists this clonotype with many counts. CDR3 sequence (DNA): TGTGCCAGTAGTATAGGGACAGGGTTGGTAGATACGCAGTATTTT. Translation: CASSIGTGLVDTQYF. The V call is TRBV19, the J call TRBJ2-3, with 8 bases matching TRBD1. Looked up from germline, CDR1 is LNHDA and CDR2 is SQIVND (reference sequence). V was clipped by 1 base and J by 5 bases; unmatched bases: 5. The CDR3 has 15 residues.

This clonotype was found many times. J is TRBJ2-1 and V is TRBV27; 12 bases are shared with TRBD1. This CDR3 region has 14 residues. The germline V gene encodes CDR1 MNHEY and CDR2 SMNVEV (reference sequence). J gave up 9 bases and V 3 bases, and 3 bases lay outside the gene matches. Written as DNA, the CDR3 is TGTGCCAGCAGTTTCGGGACAGGGGGCATTGAGCAGTTCTTC. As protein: CASSFGTGGIEQFF.

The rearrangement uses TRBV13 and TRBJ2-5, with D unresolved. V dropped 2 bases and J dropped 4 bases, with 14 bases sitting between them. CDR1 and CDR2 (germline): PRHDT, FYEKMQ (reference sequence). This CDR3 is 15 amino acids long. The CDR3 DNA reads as TGTGCCAGCAGCTTAAGTGGGCAGGCGTTAGAGACCCAGTACTTC. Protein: CASSLSGQALETQYF.

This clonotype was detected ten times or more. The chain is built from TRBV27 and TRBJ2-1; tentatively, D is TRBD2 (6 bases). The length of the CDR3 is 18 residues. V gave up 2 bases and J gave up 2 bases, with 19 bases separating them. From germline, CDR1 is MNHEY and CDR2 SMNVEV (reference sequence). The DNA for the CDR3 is TGTGCCAGCAGTTTACTCCCTCCGGGAGCGGCGCCCTACAATGAGCAGTTCTTC. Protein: CASSLLPPGAAPYNEQFF.

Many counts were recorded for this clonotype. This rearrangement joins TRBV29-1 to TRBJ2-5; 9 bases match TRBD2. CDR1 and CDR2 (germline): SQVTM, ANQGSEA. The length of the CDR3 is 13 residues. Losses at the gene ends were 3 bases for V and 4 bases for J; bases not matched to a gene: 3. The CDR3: CSVDAGGGETQYF. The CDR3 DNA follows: TGCAGCGTTGACGCGGGGGGGGGAGAGACCCAGTACTTC.

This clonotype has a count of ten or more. DNA of the CDR3: TGTGCCAGCAGACAGACAGGGGGCAAGGGCACTGAAGCTTTCTTT. As protein: CASRQTGGKGTEAFF. The V gene is TRBV12-3 or TRBV12-4, the J gene TRBJ1-1, with 10 bases identical to TRBD1. There are 15 residues in the CDR3. J lost 4 bases, V lost 6 bases, and 8 bases had no gene match.

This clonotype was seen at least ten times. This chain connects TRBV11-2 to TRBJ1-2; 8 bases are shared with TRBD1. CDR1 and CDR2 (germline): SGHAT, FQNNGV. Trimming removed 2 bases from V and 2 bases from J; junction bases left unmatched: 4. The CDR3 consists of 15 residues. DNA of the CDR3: TGTGCCAGCAGCTTAAGGACAGGGTGGAACTATGGCTACACCTTC. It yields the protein CASSLRTGWNYGYTF.

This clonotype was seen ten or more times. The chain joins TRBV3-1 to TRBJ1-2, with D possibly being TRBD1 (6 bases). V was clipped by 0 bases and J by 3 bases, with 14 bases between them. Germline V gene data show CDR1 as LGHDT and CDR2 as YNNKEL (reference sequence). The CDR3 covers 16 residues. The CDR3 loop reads CASSQDSDSRYYGYTF. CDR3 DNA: TGTGCCAGCAGCCAAGATTCGGACAGCCGATACTATGGCTACACCTTC.

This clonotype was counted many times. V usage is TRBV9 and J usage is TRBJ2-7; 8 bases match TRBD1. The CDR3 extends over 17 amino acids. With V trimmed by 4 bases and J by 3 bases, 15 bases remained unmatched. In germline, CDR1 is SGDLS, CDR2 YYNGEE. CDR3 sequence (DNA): TGTGCCAGCAGCCGACTCGGGACAGGTCCACTTTACTACGAGCAGTACTTC. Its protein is CASSRLGTGPLYYEQYF.

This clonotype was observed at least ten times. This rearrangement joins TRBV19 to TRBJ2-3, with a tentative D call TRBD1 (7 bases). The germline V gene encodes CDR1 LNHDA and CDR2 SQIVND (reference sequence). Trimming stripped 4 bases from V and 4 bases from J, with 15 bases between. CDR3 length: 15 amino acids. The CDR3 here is CASSTKTGRSDTQYF. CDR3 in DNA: TGTGCCAGTAGTACCAAGACAGGGAGGTCAGATACGCAGTATTTT.

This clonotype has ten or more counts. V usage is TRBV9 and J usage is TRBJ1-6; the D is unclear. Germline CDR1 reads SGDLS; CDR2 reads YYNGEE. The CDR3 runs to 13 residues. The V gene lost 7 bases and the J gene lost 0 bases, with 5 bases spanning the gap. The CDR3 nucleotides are TGTGCCAGCTCGGTCTCCTATAATTCACCCCTCCACTTT. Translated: CASSVSYNSPLHF.